The 30 T cell receptor beta chains below come from one sample, sequenced in a study of neurological immune-mediated disorders. Using its own MiXCR run on the 5' RACE reads, TCRdb lists one record per CDR3 protein. The data show 40,000 to 45,000 distinct CDR3 sequences, approximately 12% seen once. Sequencing was done on a sample of PBMCs. Receptors were obtained from a female donor in good health.

This clonotype showed up many times. The chain employs TRBV27 and TRBJ2-3; D remains ambiguous. The CDR3 extends over 13 amino acids. V was pared by 6 bases and J by 2 bases, with 9 bases between. Germline lookup yields CDR1 MNHEY and CDR2 SMNVEV (reference sequence). CDR3 residues: CASRSQPTDTQYF. The CDR3 DNA is TGTGCCAGCAGGTCCCAGCCCACAGATACGCAGTATTTT.

In this sample, this clonotype turned up many times. The chain joins TRBV5-1 to TRBJ2-3, with D unclear. Per germline, CDR1 SGHRS and CDR2 YFSETQ. V lost 0 bases and J 5 bases, leaving 13 bases between the germline ends. The CDR3 length is 15 residues. CDR3 residues: CASSLGQGNLDTQYF. CDR3 coding DNA: TGCGCCAGCAGCTTGGGACAAGGGAATCTAGATACGCAGTATTTT.

CDR3 bases: TGTGCCAGCAGCAGGAGAGTGGCCCGGGGCAATGAGCAGTTCTTC. Its translation is CASSRRVARGNEQFF. The V call is TRBV13, the J call TRBJ2-1; TRBD2 is a possible D gene (5 bases). This CDR3 has 15 residues. V lost 5 bases, J lost 6 bases, and 17 bases lay in between. Looked up from germline, CDR1 is PRHDT and CDR2 is FYEKMQ (reference sequence).

This clonotype came up many times. The V call is TRBV2, the J call TRBJ2-7, with D unclear. Germline CDR1 and CDR2: SNHLY and FYNNEI. V shed 8 bases and J shed 7 bases, with 6 bases lying between them. CDR3 size: 9 residues. Here the CDR3 reads CASGKEQYF. The DNA of the CDR3 is TGTGCCAGCGGGAAGGAGCAGTACTTC.

The table lists this clonotype with many counts. Here the CDR3 reads CASSPHSGGVEPQHF. As DNA, the CDR3 is TGTGCCAGCAGCCCTCACTCTGGGGGCGTGGAGCCCCAGCATTTT. The chain recombines TRBV9 with TRBJ1-5, with TRBD1 as a possible D gene (6 bases). Trimming took off 4 bases at V and 8 bases at J, with 19 bases between the two ends. Germline V lookup: CDR1 SGDLS, CDR2 YYNGEE. The CDR3 covers 15 residues.

This clonotype was seen many times. The chain links TRBV20-1 to TRBJ2-1; 10 nucleotides align to TRBD2. The CDR3 runs to 15 residues. Germline CDR1 and CDR2: DFQATT and SNEGSKA (reference sequence). The V segment lost 1 base and the J segment 4 bases; nucleotides outside the gene matches: 4. DNA for the CDR3: TGCAGTGCTAGAGGACTAGCGGGTACTTACAATGAGCAGTTCTTC. Protein sequence: CSARGLAGTYNEQFF.

This clonotype came up many times. This sequence joins TRBV12-3 or TRBV12-4 and TRBJ1-1; D unclear. The CDR3 has 14 residues. The germline V and J ends were trimmed by 6 bases and 5 bases, with 16 bases remaining between them. CDR3 in amino acids: CASSPLGRGTEAFF. CDR3 coding DNA: TGTGCCAGCAGCCCCTTGGGGAGAGGTACTGAAGCTTTCTTT.

This clonotype was picked up many times. The genes are TRBV27 and TRBJ2-7; either TRBD1 or TRBD2 may supply D (5 bases each). V shed 10 bases and J shed 2 bases, with 15 bases lying between them. Germline V gene sequence: CDR1 MNHEY, CDR2 SMNVEV (reference sequence). The CDR3 has 13 residues. The CDR3 here is CATQGPPPYEQYF. In DNA form, the CDR3 reads TGTGCCACCCAGGGACCTCCTCCCTACGAGCAGTACTTC.

A remark on this clonotype: A much larger clone is a single base away; this may be a read error. The V gene is TRBV5-1, the J gene TRBJ1-2; D gene ambiguous. CDR1 is SGHRS, CDR2 YFSETQ, per germline. The CDR3 has 15 amino acids. CDR3 coding DNA: TGCGCCAGCAGCTTGGGCACGGGATCGTTCTATGGCGACACCTTC. This gives the protein CASSLGTGSFYGDTF.

This clonotype was seen many times. V and J are TRBV5-1 and TRBJ1-1; 9 bases align to TRBD1. This CDR3 is built from 13 residues. Germline V gene sequence: CDR1 SGHRS, CDR2 YFSETQ. The junction had 2 bases not matched to a gene; V was cut back by 4 bases and J by 4 bases. CDR3 protein: CASSMTGGTEAFF. CDR3 DNA: TGCGCCAGCAGCATGACAGGGGGCACTGAAGCTTTCTTT.

This clonotype came up many times. The chain has TRBV20-1 and TRBJ1-2; tentatively, D is TRBD1 (6 bases). Trimming cost V 4 bases and J 7 bases, with 10 bases left between them. CDR1 and CDR2 (germline): DFQATT, SNEGSKA (reference sequence). The length of the CDR3 is 11 residues. The CDR3 protein is CSATTRGGYTF. The CDR3 DNA reads TGCAGTGCTACCACCAGGGGTGGCTACACCTTC.

This clonotype has only a few counts. A read error may account for a junction end that differs from germline. V gene TRBV7-2 combines with J gene TRBJ2-3; D remains ambiguous. Germline V gives CDR1 SGHTA, CDR2 FQGNSA. The CDR3 length is 15 residues. The CDR3 bases are TGTGCCAACAGCCCCCGGGCCTTCGACCTGGATACACAGTATTTT. It codes for CANSPRAFDLDTQYF. Together with reference TRBV7-2 and TRBJ2-3, the CDR3 gives the full variable domain: GAGVSQSPSNKVTEKGKDVELRCDPISGHTALYWYRQSLGQGLEFLIYFQGNSAPDKSGLPSDRFSAERTGGSVSTLTIQRTQQEDSAVYLCANSPRAFDLDTQYFGPGTRLTVL.

This clonotype was seen at least ten times. The V and J genes are TRBV7-8 and TRBJ2-7; 8 bases agree with TRBD1. V was pared by 5 bases and J by 6 bases, with 12 bases of the junction left unmatched. The CDR3 has 15 residues. Per germline, CDR1 SGHVS and CDR2 FQNEAQ. As DNA, the CDR3 is TGTGCCAGCAGCACCGACAGGGGCAGCACCGGCGAGCAGTACTTC. It yields the protein CASSTDRGSTGEQYF.

The chain has TRBV12-3 or TRBV12-4 and TRBJ2-6; D remains ambiguous. The CDR3 has 14 amino acids. Trimming left V 4 bases short and J 4 bases short, with 8 bases between. The CDR3 here is CASSWSWGANVLTF. The CDR3 DNA is TGTGCCAGCAGTTGGAGTTGGGGGGCCAACGTCCTGACTTTC.

This chain connects TRBV5-1 to TRBJ2-2; 10 nucleotides match TRBD2. Germline V lookup: CDR1 SGHRS, CDR2 YFSETQ. CDR3 length: 15 amino acids. V shed 4 bases and J 5 bases; nucleotides not matched to a gene: 5. This CDR3 reads CASSLGTSVTGELFF. CDR3 nucleotide sequence: TGCGCCAGCAGCCTCGGGACTAGCGTAACCGGGGAGCTGTTTTTT.

The chain is built from TRBV5-1 and TRBJ1-1, with TRBD1 identical over 9 bases. Germline V gene sequence: CDR1 SGHRS, CDR2 YFSETQ. The CDR3 runs 16 residues. Unmatched junction bases numbered 8, after V lost 1 base and J lost 4 bases. The CDR3 DNA follows: TGCGCCAGCAGCTTGCGGTCCGGGACAGGGAGCACTGAAGCTTTCTTT. It encodes CASSLRSGTGSTEAFF.

This clonotype has a count of ten or more. The J gene is TRBJ2-5, the V gene TRBV5-1; 7 positions match TRBD1. Germline lookup yields CDR1 SGHRS and CDR2 YFSETQ. Trimming removed 4 bases from V and 1 base from J; junction bases left unmatched: 4. The CDR3 is 14 amino acids. CDR3 DNA sequence: TGCGCCAGCAGCCCGGGACAGCTCCAAGAGACCCAGTACTTC. As protein: CASSPGQLQETQYF.

This clonotype has at least ten counts. The chain employs TRBV11-2 and TRBJ2-7, with D possibly TRBD2 on 6 matching bases. The CDR3 sequence is 15 residues long. Germline CDR1 SGHAT, CDR2 FQNNGV. V lost 5 bases to trimming and J lost 2 bases, with 16 bases between them. The CDR3 region has the DNA TGTGCCAGCAGCCTAGCCGGGAGCGCTACCTACGAGCAGTACTTC. Translation: CASSLAGSATYEQYF.

This clonotype has a count of ten or more. V usage is TRBV14 and J usage is TRBJ1-3; 9 nucleotides align to TRBD1. V was pared by 4 bases and J by 4 bases, with 8 bases of the junction left unmatched. CDR3 length: 16 residues. The germline V gene has CDR1 SGHDN and CDR2 FVKESK. DNA of the CDR3: TGTGCCAGCAGCCGCGACAGGGGGACCGCAGGAAACACCATATATTTT. Amino acids: CASSRDRGTAGNTIYF.

Concerning this clonotype itself: The junction departs from the called germline gene at one end, perhaps through a read error. This chain uses TRBV6-1 with TRBJ1-5; 11 bases line up with TRBD1. CDR1 and CDR2 (germline): MNHNS, SASEGT. There are 16 residues in the CDR3. Here the CDR3 DNA reads TGTGCCAGTAGAGACCGGGACAGGGGGAACAATCATCCCCAGCATTTT. This gives the protein CASRDRDRGNNHPQHF.

This clonotype was picked up many times. The chain has TRBV27 and TRBJ2-7; 8 bases are shared with TRBD1. Germline CDR1 is MNHEY and CDR2 is SMNVEV (reference sequence). The CDR3 runs to 14 residues. With 6 bases clipped from V and 0 bases from J, the junction kept 4 bases outside the gene matches. This CDR3 reads CASRTGATSYEQYF. In DNA, the CDR3 is TGTGCCAGCAGGACAGGGGCGACCTCCTACGAGCAGTACTTC.

By share, this clonotype counts as medium-sized. The V and J genes are TRBV3-1 and TRBJ2-7, with 8 bases fitting TRBD1. This CDR3 has 16 residues. Germline CDR1 LGHDT, CDR2 YNNKEL (reference sequence). Trimming removed 1 base from V and 0 bases from J; junction bases left unmatched: 5. As DNA, the CDR3 is TGTGCCAGCAGCCAAGCCCCAGGGGGCGTCTCCTACGAGCAGTACTTC. Residues: CASSQAPGGVSYEQYF.

Ten or more counts support this clonotype. The CDR3, as DNA: TGCGCCAGCAGCTTGTTACAGGGTGACGGGGAGCTGTTTTTT. Its translation: CASSLLQGDGELFF. The chain is built from TRBV5-1 and TRBJ2-2, with D possibly being TRBD1 (6 bases). CDR1 SGHRS and CDR2 YFSETQ come from the germline V gene. The CDR3 sequence is 14 residues long. V was trimmed by 1 base and J by 7 bases, leaving 11 bases between them.

This clonotype was detected many times. The chain uses TRBV5-1 and TRBJ1-1; D ambiguous. CDR1 and CDR2 from the germline V gene are SGHRS and YFSETQ. The CDR3 contains 13 residues. Trimming removed 0 bases at V and 5 bases at J, with 8 bases between. Here the CDR3 reads CASSLGYGTEAFF. The CDR3 DNA is TGCGCCAGCAGCTTGGGTTATGGGACTGAAGCTTTCTTT.

This clonotype was seen repeatedly, ten times or more. This chain joins TRBV20-1 and TRBJ1-4; no definite D call. CDR3 length: 11 residues. The V gene's germline CDR1 is DFQATT and CDR2 SNEGSKA (reference sequence). Trimming took 3 bases from V and 7 from J, leaving 6 bases between them. The DNA of the CDR3 is TGCAGTGCTAGTGGCGGTGAAAAACTGTTTTTT. Translation: CSASGGEKLFF.

Ten or more counts support this clonotype. V and J are TRBV20-1 and TRBJ1-1; tentative D call: TRBD1 (6 bases). Germline-derived CDR1 and CDR2 are DFQATT and SNEGSKA (reference sequence). Trimming took off 6 bases at V and 2 bases at J, with 19 bases between the two ends. The CDR3 has 15 residues. This CDR3 is CSAPGGAQANTEAFF. DNA for the CDR3: TGCAGTGCCCCCGGGGGGGCCCAGGCCAACACTGAAGCTTTCTTT.

This clonotype was picked up many times. This chain links TRBV5-5 with TRBJ2-1; perhaps D is TRBD1 or TRBD2 (7 bases each). V dropped 3 bases and J dropped 8 bases, with 15 bases sitting between them. Germline V gene data show CDR1 as SGHKS and CDR2 as YYEKEE (reference sequence). This CDR3 has 14 amino acids. CDR3 DNA: TGTGCCAGCAGCTCAATGACAGGGAGGGATGAGCAGTTCTTC. Its protein product is CASSSMTGRDEQFF. The full variable domain, completed using reference TRBV5-5 and TRBJ2-1, is DAGVTQSPTHLIKTRGQQVTLRCSPISGHKSVSWYQQVLGQGPQFIFQYYEKEERGRGNFPDRFSARQFPNYSSELNVNALLLGDSALYLCASSSMTGRDEQFFGPGTRLTVL.

In its sample, this clonotype was seen many times. The rearrangement uses TRBV5-1 and TRBJ2-1; the match to TRBD2 covers 11 bases. This CDR3 is built from 16 residues. V trimming: 3 bases; J trimming: 10 bases; junction bases outside the gene matches: 12. CDR1 is SGHRS, CDR2 YFSETQ, per germline. DNA of the CDR3: TGCGCCAGCAGCTCGACCCAGGGACTAGCGGAAAGAGAGCAGTTCTTC. Its protein product is CASSSTQGLAEREQFF.

The J gene is TRBJ2-7, the V gene TRBV6-1, with 7 bases aligning to TRBD1. V trimming: 6 bases; J trimming: 0 bases; junction bases outside the gene matches: 11. This CDR3 is 16 amino acids long. Germline CDR1 reads MNHNS; CDR2 reads SASEGT. The CDR3 DNA sequence: TGTGCCAGCAGGAAGATTCGACAGGGTGGCTCCTACGAGCAGTACTTC. Its protein is CASRKIRQGGSYEQYF.

This clonotype was found many times. The V call is TRBV7-6, the J call TRBJ2-1; TRBD2 matches at 10 bases. CDR3 length: 15 amino acids. Germline CDR1 and CDR2: SGHVS and FNYEAQ. The V gene end was trimmed by 6 bases and the J gene end by 5 bases; junction bases not matched to a gene: 7. This CDR3 is CASSFPGTSDNEQFF. The CDR3 DNA reads TGTGCCAGCAGTTTTCCTGGGACTAGCGACAATGAGCAGTTCTTC. The full variable domain, in which reference TRBV7-6 and TRBJ2-1 provide the parts outside the CDR3, is GAGVSQSPRYKVTKRGQDVALRCDPISGHVSLYWYRQALGQGPEFLTYFNYEAQQDKSGLPNDRFSAERPEGSISTLTIQRTEQRDSAMYRCASSFPGTSDNEQFFGPGTRLTVL.